The next 13 T cell receptor beta chains were all read from a single sample in a study of tumor-infiltrating lymphocytes in primary liver carcinoma. Co-extracting RNA and DNA was done with about 20-34 mg of unsorted bulk tissue as input. A primer in the constant region served to generate TCR beta cDNA from roughly 550 ng of total RNA. Three nested multiplex PCR rounds of slightly modified ARM-PCR generated TCR beta libraries. PCR rounds one and two used TRBV1-TRBV30 forward primers with a C-beta reverse primer for 10 cycles each. TCRdb recomputed calls from the multiplex PCR reads with MiXCR, one row per CDR3 protein. The table has 75,000 to 80,000 distinct CDR3 sequences, approximately 70% seen once. The specimen sequenced was tumor-adjacent normal liver tissue. The receptors stem from a man aged 35-49 years with primary liver carcinoma and hepatitis B virus infection.

This clonotype was counted only a few times. J is TRBJ2-7 and V is TRBV19, with D maybe TRBD1 (5 bases). In germline, CDR1 is LNHDA, CDR2 SQIVND (reference sequence). This CDR3 has 12 residues. The germline V and J ends were trimmed by 2 bases and 4 bases, with 6 bases remaining between them. The CDR3 loop reads CASSIQGYEQYF. CDR3 coding DNA: TGTGCCAGTAGTATACAGGGTTACGAGCAGTACTTC.

About this clonotype: The junction departs from the called germline gene at one end, perhaps through a read error. J is TRBJ2-3 and V is TRBV20-1, with a weak D call TRBD1 (5 bases). This CDR3 is 14 amino acids long. Germline loops: CDR1 DFQATT, CDR2 SNEGSKA (reference sequence). The DNA for the CDR3 is TGCAGTGCTAGACATGGACATAGCACAGATACGCAGTTTTTT. This sequence encodes CSARHGHSTDTQFF.

The rearrangement links TRBV4-3 to TRBJ2-7, with no clear D. V was shortened by 1 base and J by 4 bases, with 17 bases between the two germline ends. Germline V gene data show CDR1 as LGHNA and CDR2 as YSLEER. The CDR3 contains 16 residues. CDR3: CASSQVIGERSYEQYF. As DNA, the CDR3 is TGCGCCAGCAGCCAAGTCATAGGCGAGAGGAGTTACGAGCAGTACTTC.

Notes on this clonotype: Lacking the conserved final phenylalanine or tryptophan, this CDR3 likely reflects a read error. It is unclear where the CDR3 begins or ends on the DNA, so no DNA is shown, and the CDR3 is as TCRdb lists it. This chain connects TRBV6-5 to TRBJ2-2. The CDR3 is 16 amino acids in total, end residues counted. CDR1 and CDR2 from the germline V gene are MNHEY and SVGAGI. The CDR3 spells CASSYMVPGDTGEQFY.

This clonotype was recorded at least ten times. The chain is built from TRBV29-1 and TRBJ2-5; D is perhaps TRBD1 (6 bases). The CDR3 sequence is 12 residues long. Trimming shortened V by 7 bases and J by 4 bases, and 13 bases separated the two germline ends. Germline CDR1 is SQVTM and CDR2 is ANQGSEA. In DNA, the CDR3 is TGCAGCGGTATGGACAGTGGAGAGACCCAGTACTTC. The encoded protein is CSGMDSGETQYF.

A note on this clonotype: Because it lacks the conserved phenylalanine or tryptophan at the end, this CDR3 is likely a read error. This chain links TRBV7-8 with TRBJ2-7; no definite D call. Germline CDR1 is SGHVS and CDR2 is FQNEAQ. CDR3 size: 13 residues. Deletions cut 3 bases from V and 6 bases from J, with 12 bases between. The DNA for the CDR3 is TGTGCCAGCAGCTTTGACTCCGCATGCGAGCAGTACTCC. This gives the protein CASSFDSACEQYS.

Details on this clonotype: The junction departs from germline at one end; a sequencing error may be responsible. This sequence joins TRBV24-1 and TRBJ1-1, with 7 nucleotides matching TRBD1. Germline V gene lookup returns CDR1 KGHDR and CDR2 SFDVKD. The CDR3 length is 15 residues. Written as DNA, the CDR3 is TGTGCCATCAGTGGTTCCGGGACAGCCGGAACTGAAGCTTTCTTT. It codes for CAISGSGTAGTEAFF.

This clonotype was found many times. The chain links TRBV24-1 to TRBJ2-1, with D perhaps TRBD1 (5 bases). The CDR3 loop spans 14 amino acids. Germline lookup yields CDR1 KGHDR and CDR2 SFDVKD. The V gene lost 4 bases and the J gene lost 6 bases, with 12 bases spanning the gap. The CDR3 loop is CATSDPPRANEQFF. In nucleotides, the CDR3 is TGTGCCACCAGTGACCCGCCCAGGGCCAATGAGCAGTTCTTC.

The table lists this clonotype with a few counts. This may be a read error, as it is one base from a much larger clone. Here the CDR3 omits its conserved ending phenylalanine or tryptophan, so a read error is the likely source. The genes are TRBV10-3 and TRBJ2-5; D tentatively reads TRBD1 or TRBD2 (5 bases each). CDR1 ENHRY and CDR2 SYGVKD come from the germline V gene. The germline V and J ends were trimmed by 6 bases and 7 bases, with 12 bases remaining between them. The CDR3 is 12 amino acids. The CDR3 protein is CAIRGDSGTQYL. In DNA form, the CDR3 reads TGTGCCATCAGGGGGGATTCGGGGACCCAGTACTTA.

V usage is TRBV4-2 and J usage is TRBJ2-2; D might be TRBD1 (6 bases). In germline, CDR1 is LGHNA, CDR2 YNFKEQ. The CDR3 covers 19 residues. Trimming took off 0 bases at V and 1 base at J, with 18 bases between the two ends. The CDR3 sequence: CASSQDNGQSLLNTGELFF. The CDR3 nucleotides are TGTGCCAGCAGCCAAGATAATGGACAGTCCCTTCTGAACACCGGGGAGCTGTTTTTT.

As DNA, the CDR3 is TGTGCCAGCAGCTTAACGGCCGGGAAATCAACGGGCGAGCAGTACTTC. Residues: CASSLTAGKSTGEQYF. The chain links TRBV11-1 to TRBJ2-7; possibly TRBD2 for D (5 bases). The germline CDR1 and CDR2 sequences are SGHAT and FQDESV (reference sequence). With 2 bases removed from V and 6 bases from J, the gap between germline ends came to 20 bases. This CDR3 contains 16 residues.

This clonotype appeared a few times. The chain carries TRBV5-5 and TRBJ2-6; D ambiguous. V lost 0 bases, J lost 0 bases, and 10 bases lay in between. The germline V gene encodes CDR1 SGHKS and CDR2 YYEKEE (reference sequence). This CDR3 region has 17 residues. The CDR3 nucleotides read TGTGCCAGCAGCTTGGTTCCTCCCAACTCTGGGGCCAACGTCCTGACTTTC. Translating it yields CASSLVPPNSGANVLTF.

This clonotype was seen ten or more times. The chain links TRBV10-3 to TRBJ2-7, with D possibly being TRBD1 (5 bases). The ends were cut back, 2 bases at V and 2 bases at J, with 16 bases in the middle. This CDR3 region has 16 residues. Germline lookup yields CDR1 ENHRY and CDR2 SYGVKD. CDR3 region: CAISEIRQKRAYEQYF. Here the CDR3 DNA reads TGTGCCATCAGTGAGATCAGACAGAAGAGAGCCTACGAGCAGTACTTC.